Listed below are T cell receptor beta chains from one sample, sequenced in a study of spatial heterogeneity in lung cancer. TCRdb ran MiXCR on the 5' RACE reads and lists one entry per CDR3 protein. The profile covers around 27,000 distinct CDR3 sequences, with 5% to 6.5% appearing a single time and 24% taken by the ten largest. The sequencing used PBMCs, collected at follow-up. The receptor source for this set is a female donor with early-stage non-small cell lung cancer. Each CDR3 is given with its conserved first and last residue. D genes are given only for firm matches. Only part of the rows carry a size: once, few, many, or a class if the clone is expanded.

CDR3aa | CDR3nt | d_gene | abundance | j_gene | v_gene
CASSEERGASGRETQYF | TGTGCCAGCAGTGAAGAGCGAGGGGCTAGCGGGAGAGAGACCCAGTACTTC | TRBD2 | many | TRBJ2-5 | TRBV6-1
CASTQGGTNEKLFF | TGCGCCAGCACGCAGGGGGGGACTAATGAAAAACTGTTTTTT | TRBD1 | many | TRBJ1-4 | TRBV5-1
CASSQDPRTSIGEQFF | TGTGCCAGCAGCCAAGATCCCCGGACTAGTATTGGTGAGCAGTTCTTC | TRBD2 | . | TRBJ2-1 | TRBV4-2
CASSYVGYEQYF | TGTGCCAGCAGTTACGTCGGCTACGAGCAGTACTTC | . | many | TRBJ2-7 | TRBV6-2/TRBV6-3
CASSSGTTLYNEQFF | TGCGCCAGCAGCTCCGGGACGACCCTCTACAATGAGCAGTTCTTC | . | many | TRBJ2-1 | TRBV5-1
CASSLRGQETQYF | TGTGCCAGCAGTCTGCGGGGGCAGGAGACCCAGTACTTC | . | many | TRBJ2-5 | TRBV11-1
CSVEPYIASQETQYF | TGCAGCGTTGAACCGTACATCGCTAGCCAAGAGACCCAGTACTTC | . | large | TRBJ2-5 | TRBV29-1
CASRPSGSYEQYF | TGTGCCAGCAGGCCTAGCGGGAGCTACGAGCAGTACTTC | TRBD2 | many | TRBJ2-7 | TRBV25-1
CASSQVGSNYGYTF | TGCGCCAGCAGCCAAGTGGGGAGCAACTATGGCTACACCTTC | . | many | TRBJ1-2 | TRBV4-3
CASSLALGETGELFF | TGTGCCAGCAGCTTAGCCTTGGGAGAGACCGGGGAGCTGTTTTTT | . | many | TRBJ2-2 | TRBV7-2
CASSPGSPGYTF | TGTGCCAGCAGCCCCGGTAGTCCCGGCTACACCTTC | . | many | TRBJ1-2 | TRBV7-9
CSAREDSYGYTF | TGCAGTGCTAGGGAGGACAGCTATGGCTACACCTTC | . | . | TRBJ1-2 | TRBV20-1
CASSPPGRTDTQYF | TGTGCCAGCAGCCCTCCTGGCCGCACAGATACGCAGTATTTT | . | many | TRBJ2-3 | TRBV7-2
CASSLGADQPQHF | TGTGCCAGCAGCCTCGGGGCGGATCAGCCCCAGCATTTT | . | many | TRBJ1-5 | TRBV14
CASSFGGHEETQYF | TGTGCCAGCAGCTTTGGGGGGCACGAAGAGACCCAGTACTTC | . | many | TRBJ2-5 | TRBV12-3/TRBV12-4
CASSPGTGRSGYTF | TGTGCCAGCAGCCCTGGGACAGGGAGAAGTGGCTACACCTTC | TRBD1 | many | TRBJ1-2 | TRBV3-1
CASSYSRSATSTDTQYF | TGTGCCAGCAGTTACTCGAGGTCCGCTACTAGCACAGATACGCAGTATTTT | . | many | TRBJ2-3 | TRBV6-5
CASSLAQGRNEKLFF | TGTGCCAGCAGTTTAGCGCAGGGGAGGAACGAAAAACTGTTTTTT | . | many | TRBJ1-4 | TRBV12-3/TRBV12-4
CSARDPGRTGLNYGYTF | TGCAGTGCTAGAGATCCCGGTAGGACAGGACTCAACTATGGCTACACCTTC | TRBD1 | many | TRBJ1-2 | TRBV20-1
CASSSGGGPGELFF | TGTGCCAGCAGCTCCGGAGGAGGCCCCGGGGAGCTGTTTTTT | . | many | TRBJ2-2 | TRBV5-4
CASRLSSSGDSYEQYF | TGTGCCAGTAGGCTCTCATCTAGCGGGGATTCCTACGAGCAGTACTTC | TRBD2 | few | TRBJ2-7 | TRBV19
CSARVGGVGNQPQHF | TGCAGTGCTAGAGTCGGCGGGGTTGGCAATCAGCCCCAGCATTTT | . | . | TRBJ1-5 | TRBV20-1
CASSFGAGRWEKLFF | TGTGCCAGCAGTTTTGGGGCAGGGCGATGGGAAAAACTGTTTTTT | . | many | TRBJ1-4 | TRBV28
CASSRREPLMKEQYF | TGTGCCAGCAGTCGCCGGGAGCCCCTAATGAAGGAGCAGTACTTC | . | many | TRBJ2-7 | TRBV6-5
CASSQNYEQYF | TGTGCCAGCAGCCAAAACTACGAGCAGTACTTC | . | few | TRBJ2-7 | TRBV4-2
CASSSRNTEAFF | TGTGCCAGCTCAAGCAGAAACACTGAAGCTTTCTTT | . | many | TRBJ1-1 | TRBV18
CASSLGSGQTYEQYF | TGTGCCAGCAGTTTAGGATCGGGACAGACCTACGAGCAGTACTTC | TRBD1 | . | TRBJ2-7 | TRBV28
CASSLGTVNSPLHF | TGTGCCAGCAGCTTGGGGACAGTTAATTCACCCCTCCACTTT | . | many | TRBJ1-6 | TRBV5-8
CSAATPLAGPTDTQYF | TGCAGTGCCGCCACCCCTCTAGCGGGGCCCACAGATACGCAGTATTTT | TRBD2 | . | TRBJ2-3 | TRBV20-1
CASSYDSTGANVLTF | TGTGCCAGCAGTTACGACAGTACTGGGGCCAACGTCCTGACTTTC | . | many | TRBJ2-6 | TRBV6-6
CASSPYRLMRESEAFF | TGCGCCAGCAGTCCCTATCGCCTAATGAGGGAATCTGAAGCTTTCTTT | . | . | TRBJ1-1 | TRBV23-1
CSASGGAYNEQFF | TGCAGTGCCTCCGGGGGGGCCTACAATGAGCAGTTCTTC | TRBD2 | many | TRBJ2-1 | TRBV20-1
CASSSRRETRLSSTDTQYF | TGTGCCAGCAGCTCCAGGCGGGAGACCAGGCTATCTAGCACAGATACGCAGTATTTT | TRBD2 | . | TRBJ2-3 | TRBV28
CASKLAGVQETQYF | TGTGCCAGCAAACTAGCGGGGGTTCAAGAGACCCAGTACTTC | TRBD2 | many | TRBJ2-5 | TRBV7-2
CASSDGGREKLFF | TGTGCCAGCAGTGATGGGGGGCGCGAAAAACTGTTTTTT | . | many | TRBJ1-4 | TRBV2
CASSQDLRTDTQYF | TGTGCCAGCAGCCAAGATCTCCGCACAGATACGCAGTATTTT | . | many | TRBJ2-3 | TRBV3-1
CASSMEGRGTDTQYF | TGTGCCAGCAGCATGGAGGGCCGGGGCACAGATACGCAGTATTTT | . | many | TRBJ2-3 | TRBV7-8
CASRGQGRTEAFF | TGCGCCAGCAGGGGACAGGGGCGCACTGAAGCTTTCTTT | TRBD1 | few | TRBJ1-1 | TRBV5-1
CASSRSGQPYF | TGTGCCAGCTCTAGAAGCGGCCAGCCGTACTTC | . | many | TRBJ2-7 | TRBV28
CASSPGAGGINSPLHF | TGCGCCAGCAGCCCCGGGGCCGGAGGGATTAATTCACCCCTCCACTTT | . | many | TRBJ1-6 | TRBV5-1
CASSPPGGYEQYF | TGTGCCAGCTCACCACCGGGGGGCTACGAGCAGTACTTC | . | few | TRBJ2-7 | TRBV18
CASSGARSSYNEQFF | TGTGCCAGCAGTGGAGCGAGGAGCTCCTACAATGAGCAGTTCTTC | . | few | TRBJ2-1 | TRBV12-3/TRBV12-4
CASSVGGGAGNEQFF | TGTGCCAGCAGCGTAGGCGGGGGGGCCGGTAATGAGCAGTTCTTC | TRBD2 | many | TRBJ2-1 | TRBV9
CASRKLNEKLFF | TGTGCCAGCCGGAAGCTCAATGAAAAACTGTTTTTT | . | many | TRBJ1-4 | TRBV2
CASSSLSGANVLTF | TGTGCCAGCAGCTCATTATCTGGGGCCAACGTCCTGACTTTC | . | many | TRBJ2-6 | TRBV7-2
CASSFSTSIYF | TGTGCCAGCAGCTTCTCCACATCCATATATTTT | . | many | TRBJ1-3 | TRBV7-9
CSVSLTRSGELFF | TGCAGCGTCTCCCTTACTAGATCCGGGGAGCTGTTTTTT | . | once | TRBJ2-2 | TRBV29-1
CATREPEGFNEQFF | TGTGCCACCAGAGAACCCGAGGGGTTCAATGAGCAGTTCTTC | . | many | TRBJ2-1 | TRBV24-1
CASSKADKIENEQFF | TGTGCCAGTAGTAAGGCGGACAAGATCGAAAATGAGCAGTTCTTC | . | . | TRBJ2-1 | TRBV19
CASSPGGGGKTQYF | TGTGCCAGCAGCCCCGGTGGGGGGGGCAAGACCCAGTACTTC | . | many | TRBJ2-5 | TRBV7-2
CASSLWTSGSGEQFF | TGTGCCAGTAGCCTTTGGACTAGCGGGAGCGGTGAGCAGTTCTTC | TRBD2 | . | TRBJ2-1 | TRBV19
CASSEQGNYGYTF | TGTGCCAGCTCTGAACAGGGGAACTATGGCTACACCTTC | TRBD1 | many | TRBJ1-2 | TRBV18
CASSFNGQGINEKLFF | TGCGCCAGCAGCTTCAACGGACAGGGGATAAATGAAAAACTGTTTTTT | TRBD1 | few | TRBJ1-4 | TRBV5-1
CASSLESPGSFGNTIYF | TGTGCCAGCAGCTTAGAATCGCCAGGGTCATTTGGAAACACCATATATTTT | . | many | TRBJ1-3 | TRBV11-2
CASSDKGFSYEQYF | TGTGCCAGCAGTGATAAGGGGTTCTCCTACGAGCAGTACTTC | . | many | TRBJ2-7 | TRBV2